The TCR beta chain described here comes from a study of cytomegalovirus exposure and HLA in healthy donors. 13 Jbeta primers and 60 Vbeta primers were used for the PCR. Here immunoSEQ multiplex PCR was the method, and the copy in TCRdb shows in-frame clones only, minus some. This table has 120,000 or so clones, approximately 72% appearing once. Overall study findings and caveats: In a later analysis, HLA-associated beta chains showed higher expansion and lower generation probabilities than comparable chains. Reports indicated that the classifier achieved high specificity and sensitivity in diagnosing cytomegalovirus status. Among the sequence variants, a highly shared cluster was likely an artifact of sequencing.

Germline CDR1 reads GTSNPN; CDR2 reads SVGIG (reference sequence). There are 13 residues in the CDR3. Between the trimmed V and J ends, which lost 0 bases and 4 bases, there was a span of 7 bases. As for this clone: Its antigen remains unknown.

The rearrangement links TRBV30 to TRBJ1-5; D uncertain. The receptor was derived from a woman aged 45 to 65 in good health and CMV-seropositive. Sequencing input: PBMCs. Written as DNA, the CDR3 is TGTGCCTGGAGTGTTGAGCGTAATCAGCCCCAGCATTTT. As protein: CAWSVERNQPQHF.